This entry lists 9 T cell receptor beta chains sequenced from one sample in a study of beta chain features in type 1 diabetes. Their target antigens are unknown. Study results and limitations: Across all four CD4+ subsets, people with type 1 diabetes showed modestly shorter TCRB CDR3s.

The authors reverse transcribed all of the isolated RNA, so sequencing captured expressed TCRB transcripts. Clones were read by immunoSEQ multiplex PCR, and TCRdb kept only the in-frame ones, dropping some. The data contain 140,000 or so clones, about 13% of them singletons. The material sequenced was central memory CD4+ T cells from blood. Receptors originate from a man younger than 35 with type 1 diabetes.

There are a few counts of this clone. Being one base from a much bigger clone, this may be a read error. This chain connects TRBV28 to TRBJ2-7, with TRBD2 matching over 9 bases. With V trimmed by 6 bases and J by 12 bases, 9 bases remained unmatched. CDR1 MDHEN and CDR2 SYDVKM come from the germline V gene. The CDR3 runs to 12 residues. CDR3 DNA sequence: TGTGCCAGCAGGCCCGGACTAGCGAGGCGGTACTTC. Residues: CASRPGLARRYF. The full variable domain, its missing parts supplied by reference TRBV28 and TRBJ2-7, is DVKVTQSSRYLVKRTGEKVFLECVQDMDHENMFWYRQDPGLGLRLIYFSYDVKMKEKGDIPEGYSVSREKKERFSLILESASTNQTSMYLCASRPGLARRYFGPGTRLTVT.

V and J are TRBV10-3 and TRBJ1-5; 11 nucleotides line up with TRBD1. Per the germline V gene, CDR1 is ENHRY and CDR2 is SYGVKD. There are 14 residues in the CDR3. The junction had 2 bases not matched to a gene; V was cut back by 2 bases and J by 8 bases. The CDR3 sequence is CAISEGTGGKPQHF. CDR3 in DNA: TGTGCCATCAGTGAGGGGACAGGGGGTAAGCCCCAGCATTTT.

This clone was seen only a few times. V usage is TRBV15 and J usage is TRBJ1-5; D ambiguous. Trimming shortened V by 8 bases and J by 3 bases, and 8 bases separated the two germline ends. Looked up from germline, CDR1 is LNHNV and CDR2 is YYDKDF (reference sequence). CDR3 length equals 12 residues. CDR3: CATGPLNQPQHF. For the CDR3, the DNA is TGTGCCACCGGTCCCCTCAATCAGCCCCAGCATTTT.

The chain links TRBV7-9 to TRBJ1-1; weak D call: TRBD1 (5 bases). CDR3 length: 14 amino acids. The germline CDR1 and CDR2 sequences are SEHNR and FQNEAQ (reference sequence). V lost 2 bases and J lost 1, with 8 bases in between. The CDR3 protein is CASSLQGTNTEAFF. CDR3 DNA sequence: TGTGCCAGCAGCTTACAGGGTACGAACACTGAAGCTTTCTTT.

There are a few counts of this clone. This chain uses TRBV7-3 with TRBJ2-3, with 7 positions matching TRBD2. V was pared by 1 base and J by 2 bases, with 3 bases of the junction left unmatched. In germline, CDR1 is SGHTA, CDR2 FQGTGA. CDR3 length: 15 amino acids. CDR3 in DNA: TGTGCCAGCAGCTTAAGGGGAGGGCCCACAGATACGCAGTATTTT. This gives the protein CASSLRGGPTDTQYF. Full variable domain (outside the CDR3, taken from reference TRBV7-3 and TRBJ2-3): GAGVSQTPSNKVTEKGKYVELRCDPISGHTALYWYRQSLGQGPEFLIYFQGTGAADDSGLPNDRFFAVRPEGSVSTLKIQRTERGDSAVYLCASSLRGGPTDTQYFGPGTRLTVL.

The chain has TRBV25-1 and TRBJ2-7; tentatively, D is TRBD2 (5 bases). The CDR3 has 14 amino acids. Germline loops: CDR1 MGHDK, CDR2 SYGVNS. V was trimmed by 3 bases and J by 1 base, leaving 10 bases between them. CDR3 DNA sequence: TGTGCCAGCAGTGATCCCGGGGAGTCCTACGAGCAGTACTTC. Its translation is CASSDPGESYEQYF.

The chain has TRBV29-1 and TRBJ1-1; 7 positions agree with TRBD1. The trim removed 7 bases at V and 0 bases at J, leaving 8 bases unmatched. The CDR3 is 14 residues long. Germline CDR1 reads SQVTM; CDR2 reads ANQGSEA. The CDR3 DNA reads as TGCAGCGCCACCCGGGACAGTTTGAACACTGAAGCTTTCTTT. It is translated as CSATRDSLNTEAFF.

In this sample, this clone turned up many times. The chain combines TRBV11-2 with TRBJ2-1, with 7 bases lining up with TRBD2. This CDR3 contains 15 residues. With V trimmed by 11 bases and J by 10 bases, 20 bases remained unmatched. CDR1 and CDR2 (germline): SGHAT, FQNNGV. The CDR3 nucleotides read TGTGCCGTCCATTCGGGGGGATTGCGGGCCGCCGAGCAGTTCTTC. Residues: CAVHSGGLRAAEQFF.

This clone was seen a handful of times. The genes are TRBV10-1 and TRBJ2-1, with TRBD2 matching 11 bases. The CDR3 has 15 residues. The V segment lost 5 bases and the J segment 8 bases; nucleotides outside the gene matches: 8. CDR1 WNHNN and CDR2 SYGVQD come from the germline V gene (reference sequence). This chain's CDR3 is CASSRASGGTYEQFF. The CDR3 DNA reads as TGCGCCAGCAGTAGGGCTAGCGGGGGGACGTATGAGCAGTTCTTC.